These T cell receptor beta chains were read from a single sample in a study of human T cells and chemical hapten exposure. Via MiXCR, TCRdb re-called the RACE reads, giving one row per CDR3 protein. The sample lists tens of thousands of distinct CDR3 sequences; around 10% were seen once. Sequencing was performed on whole blood, taken in connection with sensitization to the hapten diphenylcyclopropenone (DPC). The receptors were gathered from a woman aged 40 to 55 with alopecia areata. Some clones in this sample may be carry-over from other donors' samples. CDR3s include the opening cysteine and the closing phenylalanine or tryptophan. A D gene is named only where the DNA matches it firmly. A row's size may be missing; if present it is once, few, many or a size class.

DNA	CDR3	D	length	V	J	size
TGTGCCTGGAGACGAGAAGGGCCTGGCTACACCTTC	CAWRREGPGYTF	NA	12	TRBV30	TRBJ1-2	many
TGTGCCAGCAGCGATGGGACTATGGGGCTCAGGAAGTATTTT	CASSDGTMGLRKYF	TRBD2	14	TRBV12-3/TRBV12-4	TRBJ2-3	many
TGTGCCAGCAGCCCCACAAGTGCGGAAAAACTGTTTTTT	CASSPTSAEKLFF	NA	13	TRBV7-2	TRBJ1-4	many
TGCAGCGTGGGAATCAGCGGGGGGGCTTATACGCAGTATTTT	CSVGISGGAYTQYF	TRBD2	14	TRBV29-1	TRBJ2-3	many
TGCGCCAGCAGTGAATTCAACACTGAAGCTTTCTTT	CASSEFNTEAFF	NA	12	TRBV10-2	TRBJ1-1	NA
TGCAGCGTCTCACACCAGGGCAGTGAGCAGTTCTTC	CSVSHQGSEQFF	NA	12	TRBV29-1	TRBJ2-1	NA
TGTGCCAGCAGCTTAGGTGGGTTGGGGAGTTTCTATGGCTACACCTTC	CASSLGGLGSFYGYTF	NA	16	TRBV11-3	TRBJ1-2	many
TGTGCCAGCAGTTTGTCAGGAGCGGGGGAAGAGACCCAGTACTTC	CASSLSGAGEETQYF	TRBD2	15	TRBV28	TRBJ2-5	NA
TGCAGCGTTGAAGATCGAGGGGAGTCAGACACTGAAGCTTTCTTT	CSVEDRGESDTEAFF	NA	15	TRBV29-1	TRBJ1-1	NA
TGTGCCAGCAGTTACGGACAGGGGGCCTATTCACCCCTCCACTTT	CASSYGQGAYSPLHF	TRBD1	15	TRBV6-6	TRBJ1-6	many
TGTGCCAGCACCCTGAGAGGCGGGGGGCCTCGTCTTGGAACAGATACGCAGTATTTT	CASTLRGGGPRLGTDTQYF	TRBD2	19	TRBV11-2	TRBJ2-3	NA
TGTGCCATCAGGGGGGATACGCAGTATTTT	CAIRGDTQYF	NA	10	TRBV10-3	TRBJ2-3	NA
TGTGCCAGCAGCCAATCATTGTCAGGGTCCTATAATTCACCCCTCCACTTT	CASSQSLSGSYNSPLHF	NA	17	TRBV27	TRBJ1-6	few
TGTGCCAGCAGTGAGCCGGACATCACCGGGGAGCTGTTTTTT	CASSEPDITGELFF	NA	14	TRBV2	TRBJ2-2	NA
TGCAGCGTTGAGGGGACGGGGCACACAGATACGCAGTATTTT	CSVEGTGHTDTQYF	NA	14	TRBV29-1	TRBJ2-3	NA
TGTGCCAGCAGCGATACCAGAGGGAACTCACCCCACCACTTT	CASSDTRGNSPHHF	NA	14	TRBV12-3/TRBV12-4	TRBJ1-6	NA
TGCGCCAGCAGCCCTTCAAGCGCGGAGCCCAGTTCACCCCTCCACTTT	CASSPSSAEPSSPLHF	NA	16	TRBV4-3	TRBJ1-6	NA
TGCGCCAGCAGCCAAGGCAGACAGGGCTACGAGCAGTACTTC	CASSQGRQGYEQYF	TRBD1	14	TRBV4-3	TRBJ2-7	many
TGCGCCAGCAGCCAAGGCGCATCTAACTATGGCTACACCTTC	CASSQGASNYGYTF	NA	14	TRBV4-1	TRBJ1-2	many
TGCAGTGCGGGACAGGACTACGAGCAGTACTTC	CSAGQDYEQYF	TRBD1	11	TRBV20-1	TRBJ2-7	NA
TGCAGCGTGAACCCGGGACAGGGCACAGATACGCAGTATTTT	CSVNPGQGTDTQYF	TRBD1	14	TRBV29-1	TRBJ2-3	NA
TGTGCCAGCAGCTTTCCGACAGGGATGGGAGATACGCAGTATTTT	CASSFPTGMGDTQYF	TRBD1	15	TRBV7-8	TRBJ2-3	few
TGTGCCAGCATTTCAGTGAGATCAGGCAATGAGCAGTTCTTC	CASISVRSGNEQFF	NA	14	TRBV27	TRBJ2-1	NA
TGTGCCAGCAGCTTAATTGAAGCTTTCTTT	CASSLIEAFF	NA	10	TRBV7-2	TRBJ1-1	many
TGTGCCAGCAGTGAAGGGGGAGGGCAGCCCCAGCATTTT	CASSEGGGQPQHF	NA	13	TRBV25-1	TRBJ1-5	few
TGCGCCAGCAGCTTGGGAGTCCCAGCTAACTATGGCTACACCTTC	CASSLGVPANYGYTF	NA	15	TRBV5-1	TRBJ1-2	many
TGTGCCAGCAGGGGACAAAGCTCCTATAATTCACCCCTCCACTTT	CASRGQSSYNSPLHF	NA	15	TRBV2	TRBJ1-6	NA
TGCGCCAGCAGGGACAGCGCTGGAAACACCATATATTTT	CASRDSAGNTIYF	NA	13	TRBV5-1	TRBJ1-3	few
TGCGCCAGCAGCCGGGGGACTAGCGGGGGAACAGATACGCAGTATTTT	CASSRGTSGGTDTQYF	TRBD2	16	TRBV5-1	TRBJ2-3	few
TGTGCCAGCAGCCAAGACCATTCTAGCAATCAGCCCCAGCATTTT	CASSQDHSSNQPQHF	NA	15	TRBV3-1	TRBJ1-5	NA
TGTGCCACCAGGGAAGATACGCAGTATTTT	CATREDTQYF	NA	10	TRBV28	TRBJ2-3	NA
TGCGCCAGCAGTGAGTCGAGTGGAGCCGGCTACACCTTC	CASSESSGAGYTF	NA	13	TRBV10-1	TRBJ1-2	NA
TGTGCCAGCTCACCACGGGCACAGGGGGCTTATGGCTACACCTTC	CASSPRAQGAYGYTF	TRBD1	15	TRBV18	TRBJ1-2	NA
TGTGCCAGCAGCCCACGGCGGACAGGGGTCACTGAAGCTTTCTTT	CASSPRRTGVTEAFF	TRBD1	15	TRBV7-6	TRBJ1-1	few
TGCGCCAGCAGCCAAGGGCGGGCAGATACGCAGTATTTT	CASSQGRADTQYF	NA	13	TRBV4-3	TRBJ2-3	NA
TGTGCCAGCGCTCGGGACATCGCCTACGAGCAGTACTTC	CASARDIAYEQYF	NA	13	TRBV7-9	TRBJ2-7	NA
TGCAGCGTGGACAGGTTGTATGGCTACACCTTC	CSVDRLYGYTF	TRBD1	11	TRBV29-1	TRBJ1-2	many
TGTGCCTCCGGTGAGGCAGCCAAAAACATTCAGTACTTC	CASGEAAKNIQYF	NA	13	TRBV6-5	TRBJ2-4	NA
TGTGCCAGCAGTCTACAGGGTATTGACTATGGCTACACCTTC	CASSLQGIDYGYTF	NA	14	TRBV2	TRBJ1-2	many
TGTGCCAGCAGCCCCACTGGGGGTCCGACCTACGAGCAGTACTTC	CASSPTGGPTYEQYF	NA	15	TRBV7-2	TRBJ2-7	few
TGTGCCAGTAGTATCCGACAGGGAGCAAACTATGGCTACACCTTC	CASSIRQGANYGYTF	TRBD1	15	TRBV19	TRBJ1-2	NA
TGTGCCAGCAGCTTAGTAGGGCTCAGCAGCGAGCAGTTCTTC	CASSLVGLSSEQFF	NA	14	TRBV7-2	TRBJ2-1	NA
TGTGCCAGCAGCTTAACGAAGGGTGGAGAAAAACTGTTTTTT	CASSLTKGGEKLFF	NA	14	TRBV7-9	TRBJ1-4	many
TGTGCCAGCAGCCAAAGTACCGACTCTGGGGCCAACGTCCTGACTTTC	CASSQSTDSGANVLTF	NA	16	TRBV4-2	TRBJ2-6	many
TGTGCCATCACTCGACAGGCGCCGAACACCGGGGAGCTGTTTTTT	CAITRQAPNTGELFF	NA	15	TRBV10-3	TRBJ2-2	few
TGCGCCAGCAGTGCGACAGGGTTTTCCGGGGAGCTGTTTTTT	CASSATGFSGELFF	TRBD1	14	TRBV5-1	TRBJ2-2	NA
TGTGCCAGCAGTCCCGCCCCCAGGGAACTCGGCTACACCTTC	CASSPAPRELGYTF	NA	14	TRBV12-3/TRBV12-4	TRBJ1-2	few
TGTGCCAGCAGTTACAGGGGGAGGAACACTGAAGCTTTCTTT	CASSYRGRNTEAFF	NA	14	TRBV6-5	TRBJ1-1	few
TGTGCCAGTAGTACGGACAGGGTGGTAGATACGCAGTATTTT	CASSTDRVVDTQYF	TRBD1	14	TRBV19	TRBJ2-3	NA
TGTGCCAGCAGCGTAGGGACCGGGAGTGAAGCTTTCTTT	CASSVGTGSEAFF	NA	13	TRBV9	TRBJ1-1	NA
TGTGCCAGCAGTTACGCGGACAAGAACACTGAAGCTTTCTTT	CASSYADKNTEAFF	NA	14	TRBV6-5	TRBJ1-1	many
TGCGCCAGCATTCCGGACAGAGACACCGGGGAGCTGTTTTTT	CASIPDRDTGELFF	NA	14	TRBV5-1	TRBJ2-2	NA
TGTGCCAGCAGTCCATGGGACAGGTACTACAATGAGCAGTTCTTC	CASSPWDRYYNEQFF	TRBD1	15	TRBV28	TRBJ2-1	few
TGCAGCGTGACGACAGGGGTCGCAGATACGCAGTATTTT	CSVTTGVADTQYF	TRBD1	13	TRBV29-1	TRBJ2-3	few
TGTGCCAGCAGAGGGACTAGCGGGCTAGGGGATACGCAGTATTTT	CASRGTSGLGDTQYF	TRBD2	15	TRBV2	TRBJ2-3	many
TGCAGTGCTAGAGATCCCCAGGGGAAGAACGAGCAGTACTTC	CSARDPQGKNEQYF	NA	14	TRBV20-1	TRBJ2-7	many
TGTGCCAGCAGCCTGACAGGAGACTCTGGGGCCAACGTCCTGACTTTC	CASSLTGDSGANVLTF	NA	16	TRBV7-9	TRBJ2-6	many
TGCGCCAGCAGCCAAGATCTCTCAGGGGGGTCATACGAGCAGTACTTC	CASSQDLSGGSYEQYF	NA	16	TRBV4-1	TRBJ2-7	many
TGTGCCAGCAGTGATTCGGTTGCCCCTGAAGCTTTCTTT	CASSDSVAPEAFF	NA	13	TRBV25-1	TRBJ1-1	few
TGCGCCAGCAGCCCAGGGCAAAAACTGTTTTTT	CASSPGQKLFF	NA	11	TRBV4-3	TRBJ1-4	many